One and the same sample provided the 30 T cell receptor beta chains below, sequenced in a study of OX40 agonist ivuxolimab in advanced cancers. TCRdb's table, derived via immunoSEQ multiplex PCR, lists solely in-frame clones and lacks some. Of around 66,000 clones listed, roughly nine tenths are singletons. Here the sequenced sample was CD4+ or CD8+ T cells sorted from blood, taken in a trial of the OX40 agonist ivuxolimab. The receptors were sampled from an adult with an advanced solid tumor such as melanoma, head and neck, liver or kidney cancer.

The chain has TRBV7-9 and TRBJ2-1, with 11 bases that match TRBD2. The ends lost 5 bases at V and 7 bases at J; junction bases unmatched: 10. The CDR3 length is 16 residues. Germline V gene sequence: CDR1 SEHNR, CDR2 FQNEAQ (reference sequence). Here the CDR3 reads CASSPIAGGRPNEQFF. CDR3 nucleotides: TGTGCCAGCAGCCCCATAGCGGGGGGGCGTCCGAATGAGCAGTTCTTC.

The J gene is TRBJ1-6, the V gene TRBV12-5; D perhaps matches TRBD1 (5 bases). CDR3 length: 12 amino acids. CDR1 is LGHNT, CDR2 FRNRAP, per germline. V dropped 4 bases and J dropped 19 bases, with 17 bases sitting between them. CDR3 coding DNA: TGTGCTAGTGGTTCCGCCCTCCGGGACCTACACTTT. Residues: CASGSALRDLHF. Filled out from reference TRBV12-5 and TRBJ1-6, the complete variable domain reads DARVTQTPRHKVTEMGQEVTMRCQPILGHNTVFWYRQTMMQGLELLAYFRNRAPLDDSGMPKDRFSAEMPDATLATLKIQPSEPRDSAVYFCASGSALRDLHFGNGTRLTVT.

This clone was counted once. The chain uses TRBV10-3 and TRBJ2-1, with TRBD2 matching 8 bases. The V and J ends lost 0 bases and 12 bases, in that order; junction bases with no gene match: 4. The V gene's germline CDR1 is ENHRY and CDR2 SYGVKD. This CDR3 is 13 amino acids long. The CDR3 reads CAISESIAGGQFF. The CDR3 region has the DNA TGTGCCATCAGTGAGTCCATTGCGGGGGGGCAGTTCTTC.

CDR3 residues: CASSEELWVVGEQYF. In nucleotides, the CDR3 is TGTGCCAGCAGTGAAGAATTGTGGGTGGTCGGAGAGCAGTACTTC. V is TRBV2 and J is TRBJ2-7; no reliable D call. CDR3 length: 15 amino acids. The V end was cut by 1 base, the J end by 7 bases, with 17 bases between. CDR1 is SNHLY, CDR2 FYNNEI, per germline.

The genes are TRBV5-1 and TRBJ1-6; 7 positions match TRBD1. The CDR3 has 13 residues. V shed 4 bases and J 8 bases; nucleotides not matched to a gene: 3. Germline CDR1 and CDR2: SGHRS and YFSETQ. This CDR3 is CASSRQGDSPLHF. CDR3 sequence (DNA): TGCGCCAGCAGCCGACAGGGCGATTCACCCCTCCACTTT.

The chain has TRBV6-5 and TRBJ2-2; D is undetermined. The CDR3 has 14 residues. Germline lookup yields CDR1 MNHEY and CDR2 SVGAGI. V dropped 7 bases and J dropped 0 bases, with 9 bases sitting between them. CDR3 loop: CASTLRTNTGELFF. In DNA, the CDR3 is TGTGCCAGCACCCTAAGGACGAACACCGGGGAGCTGTTTTTT.

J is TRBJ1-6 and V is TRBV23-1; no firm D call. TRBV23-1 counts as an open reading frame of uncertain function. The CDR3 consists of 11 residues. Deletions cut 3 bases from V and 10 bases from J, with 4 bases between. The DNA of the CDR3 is TGCGCCAGCAGTCAGGGGTCACCCCTCCACTTT. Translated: CASSQGSPLHF.

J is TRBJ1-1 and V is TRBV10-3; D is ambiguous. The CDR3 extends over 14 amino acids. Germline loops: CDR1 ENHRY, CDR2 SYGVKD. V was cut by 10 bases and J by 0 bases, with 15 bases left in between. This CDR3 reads CATLRAFLNTEAFF. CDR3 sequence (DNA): TGTGCCACCCTTAGGGCGTTTCTGAACACTGAAGCTTTCTTT.

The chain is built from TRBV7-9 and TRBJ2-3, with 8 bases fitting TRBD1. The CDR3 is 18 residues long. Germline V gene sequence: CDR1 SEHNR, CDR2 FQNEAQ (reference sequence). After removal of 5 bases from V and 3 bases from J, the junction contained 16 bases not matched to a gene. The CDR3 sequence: CASSHQPRTGLTTDTQYF. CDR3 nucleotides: TGTGCCAGCAGCCACCAACCCCGGACAGGGTTAACGACAGATACGCAGTATTTT.

CDR3 region: CASSPLGLAGGPGTGELFF. CDR3 sequence (DNA): TGTGCCAGCTCACCACTCGGACTAGCGGGGGGGCCCGGAACCGGGGAGCTGTTTTTT. The rearrangement joins TRBV18 to TRBJ2-2, with TRBD2 matching 15 bases. The CDR3 totals 19 residues. The V gene end was trimmed by 1 base and the J gene end by 5 bases; junction bases not matched to a gene: 8. CDR1 is KGHSH and CDR2 is LQKENI in the germline V gene.

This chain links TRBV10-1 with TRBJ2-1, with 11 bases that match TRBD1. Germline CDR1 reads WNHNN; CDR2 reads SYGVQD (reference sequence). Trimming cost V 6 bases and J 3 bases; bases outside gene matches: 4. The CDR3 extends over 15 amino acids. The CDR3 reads CASRSGTGGYNEQFF. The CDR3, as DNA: TGCGCCAGCAGATCCGGGACAGGGGGCTACAATGAGCAGTTCTTC.

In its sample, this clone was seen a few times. The CDR3 sequence is CASSEERGAYGYTF. The CDR3 DNA follows: TGTGCCAGCAGTGAAGAGAGGGGGGCCTATGGCTACACCTTC. The genes are TRBV6-1 and TRBJ1-2, with D perhaps TRBD1 (6 bases). V lost 1 base, J lost 4 bases, and 10 bases lay in between. The V gene's germline CDR1 is MNHNS and CDR2 SASEGT. The CDR3 contains 14 residues.

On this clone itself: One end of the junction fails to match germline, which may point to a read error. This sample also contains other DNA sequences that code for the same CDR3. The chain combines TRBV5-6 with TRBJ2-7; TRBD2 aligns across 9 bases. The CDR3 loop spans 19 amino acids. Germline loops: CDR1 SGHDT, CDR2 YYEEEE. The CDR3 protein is CASSPDSATLLAGVNEQYF. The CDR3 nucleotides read TGTGCCAGCAGCCCTGACAGCGCAACCCTCTTAGCGGGGGTAAACGAGCAATACTTC.

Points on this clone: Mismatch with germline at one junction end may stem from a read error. CDR3 bases: TGTGCTAGCAGCTCCTCCACCCGGGACAGGGTAACCGGGGAGCTGTTTTTT. This gives the protein CASSSSTRDRVTGELFF. The gene calls are TRBV7-7 and TRBJ2-2; 9 positions agree with TRBD1. Germline CDR1 is SSHAT and CDR2 is FNYEAQ (reference sequence). The CDR3 runs to 17 residues.

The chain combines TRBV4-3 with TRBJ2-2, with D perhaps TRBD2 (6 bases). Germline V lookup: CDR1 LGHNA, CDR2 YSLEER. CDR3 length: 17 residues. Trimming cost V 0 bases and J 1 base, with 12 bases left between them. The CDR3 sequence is CASSQEFGTQNTGELFF. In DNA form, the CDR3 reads TGCGCCAGCAGCCAAGAATTTGGGACTCAGAACACCGGGGAGCTGTTTTTT.

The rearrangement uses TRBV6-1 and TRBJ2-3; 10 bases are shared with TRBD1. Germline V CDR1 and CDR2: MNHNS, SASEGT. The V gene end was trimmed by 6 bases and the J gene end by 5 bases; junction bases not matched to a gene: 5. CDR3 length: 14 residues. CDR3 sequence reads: CASSVGDRGDTQYF. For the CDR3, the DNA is TGTGCCAGCAGCGTGGGGGACAGGGGAGATACGCAGTATTTT.

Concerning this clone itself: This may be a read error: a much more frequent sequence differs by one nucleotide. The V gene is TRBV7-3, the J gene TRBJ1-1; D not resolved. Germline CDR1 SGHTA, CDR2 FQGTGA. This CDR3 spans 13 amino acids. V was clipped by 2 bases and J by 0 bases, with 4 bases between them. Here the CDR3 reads CASSLQLNTEAFF. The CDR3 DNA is TGTGCCAGCAGCTTACAGTTGAACACTGAAGCTTTCTTT.

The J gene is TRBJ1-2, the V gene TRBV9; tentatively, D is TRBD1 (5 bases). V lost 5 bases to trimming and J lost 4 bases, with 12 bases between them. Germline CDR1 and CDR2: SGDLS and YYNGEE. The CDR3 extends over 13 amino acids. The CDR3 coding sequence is TGTGCCAGCAGTGGAGTGGGGACCTATGGCTACACCTTC. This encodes CASSGVGTYGYTF. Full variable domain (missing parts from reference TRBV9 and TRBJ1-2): DSGVTQTPKHLITATGQRVTLRCSPRSGDLSVYWYQQSLDQGLQFLIQYYNGEERAKGNILERFSAQQFPDLHSELNLSSLELGDSALYFCASSGVGTYGYTFGSGTRLTVV.

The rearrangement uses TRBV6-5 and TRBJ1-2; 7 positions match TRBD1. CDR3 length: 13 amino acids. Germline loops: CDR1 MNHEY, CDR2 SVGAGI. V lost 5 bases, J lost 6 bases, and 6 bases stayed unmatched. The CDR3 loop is CASSTDRWHGYTF. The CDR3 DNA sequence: TGTGCCAGCAGTACGGACAGGTGGCATGGCTACACCTTC.

DNA for the CDR3: TGTGCCAGCAGCTTAGGGGGGCCCCTTCGGGAGCAGTACTTC. Encoded protein: CASSLGGPLREQYF. This chain connects TRBV7-4 to TRBJ2-7; D may be TRBD1 (6 bases). V gave up 1 base and J gave up 7 bases, with 14 bases separating them. Germline CDR1 and CDR2: SGHVT and SQSDAQ. CDR3 size: 14 residues.

The CDR3 nucleotides are TGTGCCTGGAGTCCGCAGGGACAGGGTTCCGGGGAGCTGTTTTTT. Protein product: CAWSPQGQGSGELFF. The chain employs TRBV30 and TRBJ2-2, with 9 positions matching TRBD1. The CDR3 totals 15 residues. CDR1 and CDR2 from the germline V gene are GTSNPN and SVGIG (reference sequence). Trimming removed 2 bases from V and 6 bases from J; junction bases left unmatched: 7.

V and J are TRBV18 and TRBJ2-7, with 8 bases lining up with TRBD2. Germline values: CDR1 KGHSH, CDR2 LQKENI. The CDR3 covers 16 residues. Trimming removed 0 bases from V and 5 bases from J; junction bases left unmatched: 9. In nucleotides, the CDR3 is TGTGCCAGCTCACCACCGATCGGGACTAGTATCCACGAGCAGTACTTC. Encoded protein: CASSPPIGTSIHEQYF. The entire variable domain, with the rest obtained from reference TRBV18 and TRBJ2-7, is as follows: NAGVMQNPRHLVRRRGQEARLRCSPMKGHSHVYWYRQLPEEGLKFMVYLQKENIIDESGMPKERFSAEFPKEGPSILRIQQVVRGDSAAYFCASSPPIGTSIHEQYFGPGTRLTVT.

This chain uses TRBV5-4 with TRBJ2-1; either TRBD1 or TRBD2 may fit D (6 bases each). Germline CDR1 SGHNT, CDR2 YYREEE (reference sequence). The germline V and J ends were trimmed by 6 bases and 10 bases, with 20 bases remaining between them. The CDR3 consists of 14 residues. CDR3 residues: CASTVGGRMEEQFF. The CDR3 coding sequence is TGTGCCAGCACCGTTGGGGGGCGTATGGAGGAGCAGTTCTTC.

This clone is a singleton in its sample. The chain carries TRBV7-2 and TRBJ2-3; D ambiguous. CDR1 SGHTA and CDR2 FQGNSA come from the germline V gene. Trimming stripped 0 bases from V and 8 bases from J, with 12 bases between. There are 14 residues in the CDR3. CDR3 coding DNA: TGTGCCAGCAGCTTAGCGGAATCAGTGGCTACGCAGTATTTT. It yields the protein CASSLAESVATQYF.

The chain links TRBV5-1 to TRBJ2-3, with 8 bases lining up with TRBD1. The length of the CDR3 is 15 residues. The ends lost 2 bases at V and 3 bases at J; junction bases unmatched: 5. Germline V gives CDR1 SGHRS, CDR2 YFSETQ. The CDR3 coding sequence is TGCGCCAGCAGCTTAGCGACAGGGGCGACAGATACGCAGTATTTT. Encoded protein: CASSLATGATDTQYF.

CDR3 sequence reads: CASSLGRGDTQYF. The CDR3 DNA reads TGTGCCAGCAGCTTAGGGCGGGGGGATACGCAGTATTTT. J is TRBJ2-3 and V is TRBV5-8; 7 nucleotides match TRBD2. The CDR3 extends over 13 amino acids. The junction had 3 bases not matched to a gene; V was cut back by 2 bases and J by 6 bases. Germline V gives CDR1 SGHTS, CDR2 YDEGEE.

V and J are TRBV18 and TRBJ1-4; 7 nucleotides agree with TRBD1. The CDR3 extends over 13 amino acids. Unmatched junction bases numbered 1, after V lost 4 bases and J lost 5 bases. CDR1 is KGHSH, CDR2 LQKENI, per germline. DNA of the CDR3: TGTGCCAGCTCACAGGGACAGAATGAAAAACTGTTTTTT. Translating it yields CASSQGQNEKLFF.

The CDR3 bases are TGTGCCAGTAGTATCGGGGGGCTGGTCGCTGAAGCTTTCTTT. Its translation is CASSIGGLVAEAFF. The chain is built from TRBV19 and TRBJ1-1; the D gene is possibly TRBD1 (6 bases). Germline assignment: CDR1 LNHDA and CDR2 SQIVND (reference sequence). The V end lost 3 bases, the J end lost 6 bases, and 14 bases lay between the germline ends. CDR3 size: 14 residues. The full variable domain, rest sourced from reference TRBV19 and TRBJ1-1, is DGGITQSPKYLFRKEGQNVTLSCEQNLNHDAMYWYRQDPGQGLRLIYYSQIVNDFQKGDIAEGYSVSREKKESFPLTVTSAQKNPTAFYLCASSIGGLVAEAFFGQGTRLTVV.

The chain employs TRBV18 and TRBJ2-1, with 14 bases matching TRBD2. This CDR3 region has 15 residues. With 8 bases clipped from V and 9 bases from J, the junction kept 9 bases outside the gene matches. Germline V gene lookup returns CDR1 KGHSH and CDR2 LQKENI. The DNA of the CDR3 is TGTGCCAGCACCCCGACTAGCGGGGGGGCTGGTGAGCAGTTCTTC. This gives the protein CASTPTSGGAGEQFF.

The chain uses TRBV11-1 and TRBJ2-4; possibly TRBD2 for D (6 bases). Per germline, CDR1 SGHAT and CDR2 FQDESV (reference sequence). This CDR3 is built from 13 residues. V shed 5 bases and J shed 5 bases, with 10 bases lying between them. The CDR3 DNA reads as TGTGCCAGCAGCCCAGGGACTCAAAACATTCAGTACTTC. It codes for CASSPGTQNIQYF.